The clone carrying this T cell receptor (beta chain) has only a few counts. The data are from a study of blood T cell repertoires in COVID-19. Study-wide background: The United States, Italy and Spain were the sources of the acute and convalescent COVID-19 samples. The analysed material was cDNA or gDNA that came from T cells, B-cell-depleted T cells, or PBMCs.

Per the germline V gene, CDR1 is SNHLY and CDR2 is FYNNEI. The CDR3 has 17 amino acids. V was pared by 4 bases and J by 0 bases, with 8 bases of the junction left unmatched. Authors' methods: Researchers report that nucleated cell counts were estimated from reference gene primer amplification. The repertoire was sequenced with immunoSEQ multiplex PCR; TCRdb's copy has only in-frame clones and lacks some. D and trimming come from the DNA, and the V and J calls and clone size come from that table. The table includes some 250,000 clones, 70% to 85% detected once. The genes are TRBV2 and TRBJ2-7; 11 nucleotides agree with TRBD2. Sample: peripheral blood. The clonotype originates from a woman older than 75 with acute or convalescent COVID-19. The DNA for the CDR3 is TGTGCCAGCAGTGTTCGACTAGCGGGGCCTTCCTCCTACGAGCAGTACTTC. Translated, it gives CASSVRLAGPSSYEQYF.